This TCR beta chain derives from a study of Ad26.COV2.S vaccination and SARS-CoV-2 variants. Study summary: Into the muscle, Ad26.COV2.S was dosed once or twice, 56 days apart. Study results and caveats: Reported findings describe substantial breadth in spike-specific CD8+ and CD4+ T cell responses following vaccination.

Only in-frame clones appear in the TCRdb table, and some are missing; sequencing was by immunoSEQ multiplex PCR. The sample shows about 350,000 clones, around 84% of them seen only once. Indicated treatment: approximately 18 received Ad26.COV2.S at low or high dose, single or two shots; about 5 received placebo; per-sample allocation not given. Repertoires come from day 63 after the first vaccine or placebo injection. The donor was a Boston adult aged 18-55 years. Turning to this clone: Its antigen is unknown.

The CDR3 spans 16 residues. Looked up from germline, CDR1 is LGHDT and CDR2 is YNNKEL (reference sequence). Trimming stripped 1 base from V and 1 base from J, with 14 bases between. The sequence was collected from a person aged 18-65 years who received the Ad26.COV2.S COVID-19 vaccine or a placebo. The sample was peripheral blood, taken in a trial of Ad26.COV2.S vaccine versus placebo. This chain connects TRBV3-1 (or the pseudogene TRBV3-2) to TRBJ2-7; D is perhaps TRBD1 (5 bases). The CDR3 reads CASSQVSQGSSYEQYF. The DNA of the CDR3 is TGTGCCAGCAGCCAAGTTTCTCAGGGATCGTCCTACGAGCAGTACTTC.